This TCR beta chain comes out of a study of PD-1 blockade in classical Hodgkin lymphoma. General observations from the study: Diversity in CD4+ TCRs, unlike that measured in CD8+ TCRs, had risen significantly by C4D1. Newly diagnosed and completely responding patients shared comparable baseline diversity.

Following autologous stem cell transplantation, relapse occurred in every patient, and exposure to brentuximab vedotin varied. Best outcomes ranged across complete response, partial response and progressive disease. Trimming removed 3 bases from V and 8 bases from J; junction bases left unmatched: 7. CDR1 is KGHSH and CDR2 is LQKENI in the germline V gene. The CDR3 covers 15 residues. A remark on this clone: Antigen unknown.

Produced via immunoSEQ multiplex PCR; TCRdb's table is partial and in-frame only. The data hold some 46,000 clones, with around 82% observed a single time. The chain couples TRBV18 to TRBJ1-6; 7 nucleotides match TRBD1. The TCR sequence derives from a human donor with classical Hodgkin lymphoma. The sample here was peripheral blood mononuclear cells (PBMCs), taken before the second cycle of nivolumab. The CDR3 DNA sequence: TGTGCCAGCTCACCCCCGGGACAGAGCTATTCACCCCTCCACTTT. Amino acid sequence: CASSPPGQSYSPLHF.